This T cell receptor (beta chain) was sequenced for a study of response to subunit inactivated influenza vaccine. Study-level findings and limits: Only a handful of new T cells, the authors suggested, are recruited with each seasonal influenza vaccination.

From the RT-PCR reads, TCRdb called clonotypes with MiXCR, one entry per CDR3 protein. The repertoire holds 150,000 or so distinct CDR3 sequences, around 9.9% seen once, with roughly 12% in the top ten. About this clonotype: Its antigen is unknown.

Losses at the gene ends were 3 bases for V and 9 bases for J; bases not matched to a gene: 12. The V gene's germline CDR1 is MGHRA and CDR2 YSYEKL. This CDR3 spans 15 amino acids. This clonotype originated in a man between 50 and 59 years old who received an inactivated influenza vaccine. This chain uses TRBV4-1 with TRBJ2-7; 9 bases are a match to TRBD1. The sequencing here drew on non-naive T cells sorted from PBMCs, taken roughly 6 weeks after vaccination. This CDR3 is CASSQDPGQGFPQYF. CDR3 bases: TGCGCCAGCAGCCAGGACCCGGGACAGGGTTTCCCGCAGTACTTC.